The 13 T cell receptor beta chains below were found in one sample sequenced in a study of Tregs in tolerant kidney transplant recipients. TCRdb keeps only in-frame clones here, not all; method: immunoSEQ multiplex PCR. The data contain 200,000 to 300,000 clones, roughly four fifths of them seen just once; the ten biggest clones take up around 0.6%. Sequenced input: CD4+ T cells from blood. The receptor source for this set is a human donor in good health.

The chain employs TRBV7-8 and TRBJ2-1, with 9 nucleotides matching TRBD2. Germline CDR1 reads SGHVS; CDR2 reads FQNEAQ. CDR3 length equals 17 residues. V lost 2 bases, J lost 6 bases, and 11 bases stayed unmatched. CDR3 in DNA: TGTGCCAGCAGCTTATCGCCTGGGGCTAGCGGGACCAATGAGCAGTTCTTC. It translates to CASSLSPGASGTNEQFF.

The V gene is TRBV7-9, the J gene TRBJ2-5; TRBD2 agrees at 8 bases. CDR1 and CDR2 from the germline V gene are SEHNR and FQNEAQ (reference sequence). CDR3 length: 16 residues. With V trimmed by 3 bases and J by 1 base, 7 bases remained unmatched. For the CDR3, the DNA is TGTGCCAGCAGCTTGTTTGGCGGGGGGCCCCAAGAGACCCAGTACTTC. As protein: CASSLFGGGPQETQYF.

V is TRBV19 and J is TRBJ1-2; D not certain. CDR1 is LNHDA and CDR2 is SQIVND in the germline V gene (reference sequence). V dropped 7 bases and J dropped 5 bases, with 14 bases sitting between them. CDR3 length: 13 amino acids. In DNA form, the CDR3 reads TGTGCCAGTACCACTCGGGCCCTTTATGGCTACACCTTC. Translated, it gives CASTTRALYGYTF.

This clone occurred a few times. V gene TRBV19 combines with J gene TRBJ1-4; D ambiguous. V dropped 5 bases and J dropped 7 bases, with 8 bases sitting between them. The CDR3 totals 12 residues. Germline V gives CDR1 LNHDA, CDR2 SQIVND (reference sequence). The CDR3 reads CASSERREKLFF. The CDR3 DNA reads TGTGCCAGTAGTGAGAGGCGTGAAAAACTGTTTTTT.

J is TRBJ2-1 and V is TRBV30; TRBD2 agrees at 16 bases. CDR1 and CDR2 from the germline V gene are GTSNPN and SVGIG (reference sequence). The CDR3 has 14 residues. V shed 0 bases and J 14 bases; nucleotides not matched to a gene: 4. The CDR3 region is CAWSVGLAGGPEFF. Written as DNA, the CDR3 is TGTGCCTGGAGTGTGGGACTAGCGGGAGGGCCCGAGTTCTTC.

The chain links TRBV5-1 to TRBJ1-3; no reliable D call. The CDR3 spans 12 residues. Looked up from germline, CDR1 is SGHRS and CDR2 is YFSETQ. Trimming left V 4 bases short and J 2 bases short, with 4 bases between. CDR3 in amino acids: CASSAPGNTIYF. In nucleotides, the CDR3 is TGCGCCAGCAGCGCCCCTGGAAACACCATATATTTT.

The genes are TRBV10-2 and TRBJ1-3; D is uncertain. Germline V CDR1 and CDR2: WSHSY, SAAADI. This CDR3 comprises 14 residues. Trimming cost V 2 bases and J 1 base, with 6 bases left between them. The CDR3 DNA follows: TGCGCCAGCAGTGAGCGACTATCTGGAAACACCATATATTTT. Translation: CASSERLSGNTIYF.

The chain couples TRBV4-1 to TRBJ1-1; D unresolved. V was clipped by 2 bases and J by 5 bases, with 21 bases between them. The germline V gene encodes CDR1 MGHRA and CDR2 YSYEKL. This CDR3 comprises 17 residues. The CDR3 spells CASSQLEVLGRRTEAFF. The CDR3 DNA sequence: TGCGCCAGCAGCCAATTAGAAGTTCTCGGGAGGCGGACTGAAGCTTTCTTT.

This clone was found once. This sequence joins TRBV5-5 and TRBJ1-2; D is ambiguous. The CDR3 extends over 15 amino acids. Trimming took off 0 bases at V and 1 base at J, with 10 bases between the two ends. CDR1 and CDR2 (germline): SGHKS, YYEKEE (reference sequence). This CDR3 is CASSLVAEVNYGYTF. DNA for the CDR3: TGTGCCAGCAGCTTGGTCGCAGAAGTTAACTATGGCTACACCTTC.

The chain uses TRBV20-1 and TRBJ1-3; D call uncertain. The CDR3 loop spans 11 amino acids. V gave up 5 bases and J gave up 4 bases, with 6 bases separating them. Per germline, CDR1 DFQATT and CDR2 SNEGSKA (reference sequence). The CDR3 DNA follows: TGCAGTGCTGCACTGGGAAACACCATATATTTT. Translation gives CSAALGNTIYF.

This chain connects TRBV6-5 to TRBJ1-1; a weak D match, TRBD1 (5 bases). V lost 0 bases and J lost 0, with 11 bases in between. The germline V gene encodes CDR1 MNHEY and CDR2 SVGAGI. This CDR3 is built from 16 residues. CDR3 DNA: TGTGCCAGCAGTTACTCGTCGGGACGGATGAACACTGAAGCTTTCTTT. It encodes CASSYSSGRMNTEAFF.

The chain carries TRBV18 and TRBJ2-7; D ambiguous. The CDR3 loop spans 18 amino acids. V was pared by 5 bases and J by 0 bases, with 23 bases between. Germline V gene lookup returns CDR1 KGHSH and CDR2 LQKENI. CDR3 amino acids: CASSFQSNGYSLSYEQYF. The CDR3 DNA reads TGTGCCAGCTCATTCCAATCTAATGGGTATTCCCTCTCCTACGAGCAGTACTTC.

The V call is TRBV9, the J call TRBJ2-1; D gene uncertain. The CDR3 covers 15 residues. CDR1 SGDLS and CDR2 YYNGEE come from the germline V gene. V was pared by 0 bases and J by 5 bases, with 12 bases between. The DNA of the CDR3 is TGTGCCAGCAGCGTAGCTACCCAGCCCCACAATGAGCAGTTCTTC. The encoded protein is CASSVATQPHNEQFF. The full variable domain, completed using reference TRBV9 and TRBJ2-1, is DSGVTQTPKHLITATGQRVTLRCSPRSGDLSVYWYQQSLDQGLQFLIQYYNGEERAKGNILERFSAQQFPDLHSELNLSSLELGDSALYFCASSVATQPHNEQFFGPGTRLTVL.